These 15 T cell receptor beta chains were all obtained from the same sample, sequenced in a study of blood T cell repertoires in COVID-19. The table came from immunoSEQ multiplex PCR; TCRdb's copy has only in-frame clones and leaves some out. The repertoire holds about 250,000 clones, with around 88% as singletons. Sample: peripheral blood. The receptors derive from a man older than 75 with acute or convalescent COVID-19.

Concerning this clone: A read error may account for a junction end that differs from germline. CDR3 loop: CASSYVRTGGGF. CDR3 bases: TGTGCCAGCAGTTACGTTCGGACAGGGGGCGGCTTT. This chain joins TRBV6-2 or TRBV6-3 and TRBJ2-3; 11 positions agree with TRBD1. Per germline, CDR1 MNHEY and CDR2 SVGEGT. The length of the CDR3 is 12 residues.

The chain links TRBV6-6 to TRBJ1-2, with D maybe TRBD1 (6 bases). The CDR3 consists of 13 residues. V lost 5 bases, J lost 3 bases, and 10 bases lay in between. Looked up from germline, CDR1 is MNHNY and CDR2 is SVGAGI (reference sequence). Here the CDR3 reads CASSQTGDYGYTF. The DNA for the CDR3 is TGTGCCAGCAGTCAGACAGGAGACTATGGCTACACCTTC.

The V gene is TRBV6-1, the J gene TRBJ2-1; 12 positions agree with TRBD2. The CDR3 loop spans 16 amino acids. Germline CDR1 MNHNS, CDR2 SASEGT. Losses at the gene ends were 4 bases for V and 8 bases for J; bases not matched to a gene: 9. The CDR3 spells CASSVGLAGPGDEQFF. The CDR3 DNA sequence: TGTGCCAGCAGTGTAGGACTAGCGGGGCCGGGCGATGAGCAGTTCTTC.

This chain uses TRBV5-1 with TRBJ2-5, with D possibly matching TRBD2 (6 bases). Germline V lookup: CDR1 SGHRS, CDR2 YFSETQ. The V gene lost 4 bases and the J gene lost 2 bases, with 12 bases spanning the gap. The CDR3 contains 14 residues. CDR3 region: CASSAGTLQETQYF. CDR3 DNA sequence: TGCGCCAGCAGCGCCGGGACTTTACAAGAGACCCAGTACTTC.

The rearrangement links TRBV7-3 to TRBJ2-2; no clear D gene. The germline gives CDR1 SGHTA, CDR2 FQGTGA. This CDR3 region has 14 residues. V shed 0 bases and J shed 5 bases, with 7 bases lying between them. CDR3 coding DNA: TGTGCCAGCAGCTTAACTCAGATTACCGGGGAGCTGTTTTTT. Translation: CASSLTQITGELFF.

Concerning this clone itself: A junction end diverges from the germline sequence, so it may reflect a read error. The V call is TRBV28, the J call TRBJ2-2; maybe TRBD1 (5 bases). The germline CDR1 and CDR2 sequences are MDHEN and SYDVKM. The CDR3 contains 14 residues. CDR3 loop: CASSLAGNAGELFF. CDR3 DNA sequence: TGTGCCAGCAGTTTGGCAGGGAACGCCGGGGAGCTGTTTTTT.

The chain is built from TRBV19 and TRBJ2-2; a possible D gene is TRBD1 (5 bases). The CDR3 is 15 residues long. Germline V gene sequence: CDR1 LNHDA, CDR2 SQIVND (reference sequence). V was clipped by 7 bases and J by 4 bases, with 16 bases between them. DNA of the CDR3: TGTGCCAGTATTAAATCGGGCAGGGTCACCGGGGAGCTGTTTTTT. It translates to CASIKSGRVTGELFF.

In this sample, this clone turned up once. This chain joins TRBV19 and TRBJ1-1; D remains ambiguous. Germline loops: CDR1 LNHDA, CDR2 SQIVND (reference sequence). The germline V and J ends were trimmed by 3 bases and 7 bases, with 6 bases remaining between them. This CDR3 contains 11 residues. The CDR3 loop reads CASSMAIEAFF. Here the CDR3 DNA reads TGTGCCAGTAGTATGGCCATTGAAGCTTTCTTT.

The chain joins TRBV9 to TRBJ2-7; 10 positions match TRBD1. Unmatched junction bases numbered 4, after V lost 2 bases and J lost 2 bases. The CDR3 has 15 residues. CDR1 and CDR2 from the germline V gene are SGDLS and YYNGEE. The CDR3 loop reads CASSVRDRGPYEQYF. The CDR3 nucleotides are TGTGCCAGCAGCGTCCGGGACAGGGGTCCCTACGAGCAGTACTTC. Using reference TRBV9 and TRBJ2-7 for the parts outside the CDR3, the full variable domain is DSGVTQTPKHLITATGQRVTLRCSPRSGDLSVYWYQQSLDQGLQFLIQYYNGEERAKGNILERFSAQQFPDLHSELNLSSLELGDSALYFCASSVRDRGPYEQYFGPGTRLTVT.

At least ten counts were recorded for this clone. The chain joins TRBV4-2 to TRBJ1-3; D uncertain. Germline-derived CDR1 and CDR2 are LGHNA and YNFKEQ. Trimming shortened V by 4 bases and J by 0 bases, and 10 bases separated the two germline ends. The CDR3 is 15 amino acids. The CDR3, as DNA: TGTGCCAGCAGCCCTCGCTCGGGCTCTGGAAACACCATATATTTT. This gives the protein CASSPRSGSGNTIYF.

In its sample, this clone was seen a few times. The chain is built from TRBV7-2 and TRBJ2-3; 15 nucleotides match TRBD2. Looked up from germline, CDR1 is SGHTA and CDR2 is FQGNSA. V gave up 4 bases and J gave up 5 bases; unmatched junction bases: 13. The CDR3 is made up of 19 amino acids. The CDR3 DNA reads TGTGCCAGCAGCTCGCCAACGGGACTAGCGGGAGGAGGAATAGATACGCAGTATTTT. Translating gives CASSSPTGLAGGGIDTQYF.

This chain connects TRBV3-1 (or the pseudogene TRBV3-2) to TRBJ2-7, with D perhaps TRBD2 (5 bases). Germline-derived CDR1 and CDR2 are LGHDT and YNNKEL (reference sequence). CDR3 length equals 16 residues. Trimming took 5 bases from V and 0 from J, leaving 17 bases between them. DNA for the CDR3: TGTGCCAGCAGCGCCCGCGGGCGGTCCCACTCCTACGAGCAGTACTTC. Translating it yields CASSARGRSHSYEQYF.

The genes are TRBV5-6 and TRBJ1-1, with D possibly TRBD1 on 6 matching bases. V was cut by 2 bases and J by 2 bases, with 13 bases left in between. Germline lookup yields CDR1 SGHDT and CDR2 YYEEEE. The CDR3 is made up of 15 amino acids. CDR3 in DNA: TGTGCCAGCAGCTTTACCCGGACAGTTAACACTGAAGCTTTCTTT. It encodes CASSFTRTVNTEAFF.

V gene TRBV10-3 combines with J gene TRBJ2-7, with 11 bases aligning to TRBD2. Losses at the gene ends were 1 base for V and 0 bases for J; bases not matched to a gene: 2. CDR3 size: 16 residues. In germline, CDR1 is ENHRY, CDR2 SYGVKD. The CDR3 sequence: CAISEFTSGSSYEQYF. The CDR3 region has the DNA TGTGCCATCAGTGAGTTTACTAGCGGGAGCTCCTACGAGCAGTACTTC.

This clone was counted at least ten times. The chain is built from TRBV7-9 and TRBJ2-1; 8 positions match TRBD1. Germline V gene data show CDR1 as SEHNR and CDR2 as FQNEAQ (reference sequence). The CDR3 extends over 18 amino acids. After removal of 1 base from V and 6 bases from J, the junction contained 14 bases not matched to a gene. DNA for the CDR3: TGTGCCAGCAGCTTAGGTGGCCTTCTAGGGACAGGTAGCAATGAGCAGTTCTTC. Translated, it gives CASSLGGLLGTGSNEQFF.